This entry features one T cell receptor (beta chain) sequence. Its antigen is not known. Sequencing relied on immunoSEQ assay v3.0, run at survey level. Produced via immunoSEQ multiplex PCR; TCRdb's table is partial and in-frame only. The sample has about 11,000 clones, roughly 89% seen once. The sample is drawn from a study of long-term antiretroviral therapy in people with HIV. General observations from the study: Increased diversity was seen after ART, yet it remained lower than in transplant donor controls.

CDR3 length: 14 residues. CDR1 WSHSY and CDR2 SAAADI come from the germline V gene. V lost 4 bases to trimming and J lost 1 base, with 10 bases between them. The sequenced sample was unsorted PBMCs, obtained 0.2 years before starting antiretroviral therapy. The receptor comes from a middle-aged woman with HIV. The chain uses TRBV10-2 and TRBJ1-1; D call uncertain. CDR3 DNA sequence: TGCGCCAGCAGTGTGACAACTTCGAACACTGAAGCTTTCTTT. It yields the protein CASSVTTSNTEAFF.